A selection of T cell receptor beta chains follows, all from one sample in a study of shared clonotypes between healthy human individuals. Produced via immunoSEQ multiplex PCR; TCRdb's table is partial and in-frame only. The sample records about 680,000 clones, about 91% being singletons. The specimen sequenced was naive CD8+ T cells sorted from blood. These receptors all stem from a man aged 30 to 45 in good health. Both conserved end residues are part of each CDR3. Fields, in order: D gene, V gene, J gene, clone size, CDR3 protein, CDR3 DNA. A D gene is named only where the DNA matches it firmly. Clone sizes are given selectively: once, few, many, or a class where the clone is expanded.

.	TRBV7-5	TRBJ2-1	.	CVRSPRLRNEQFF	TGTGTCAGAAGCCCAAGGTTGCGTAATGAGCAGTTCTTC
TRBD2	TRBV7-4	TRBJ2-1	.	CASSPRLAGVNEQFF	TGTGCCAGCAGCCCGAGACTAGCGGGAGTCAATGAGCAGTTCTTC
.	TRBV9	TRBJ2-2	.	CASSDPGTTNTGELFF	TGTGCCAGCAGCGACCCCGGGACAACGAACACCGGGGAGCTGTTTTTT
.	TRBV15	TRBJ2-7	.	CATSRDEVGSGPREQYF	TGTGCCACCAGCAGAGATGAGGTGGGTAGCGGCCCGCGGGAGCAGTACTTC
TRBD1	TRBV5-6	TRBJ2-2	.	CASSRTGSLFTGELFF	TGTGCCAGCAGCCGGACAGGGAGTTTATTCACCGGGGAGCTGTTTTTT
.	TRBV7-6	TRBJ2-1	.	CASSPTSGGSYNEQFF	TGTGCCAGCAGCCCAACGTCAGGGGGGTCCTACAATGAGCAGTTCTTC
.	TRBV7-2	TRBJ2-7	.	CASSFGSSSSYEQYF	TGTGCCAGCAGCTTCGGGAGTTCCTCCTCCTACGAGCAGTACTTC
.	TRBV27	TRBJ2-7	.	CASSFHSGDVIYAYEQYF	TGTGCCAGCAGTTTTCATTCAGGGGACGTGATCTATGCCTACGAGCAGTACTTC
.	TRBV18	TRBJ2-1	.	CASSPPVLGFRNEQFF	TGTGCCAGCTCACCACCGGTGCTTGGGTTCCGCAATGAGCAGTTCTTC
TRBD1	TRBV6-1	TRBJ1-4	.	CASSTDRGNEKLFF	TGTGCCAGCAGTACCGACAGGGGAAATGAAAAACTGTTTTTT
TRBD2	TRBV25-1	TRBJ2-7	.	CASRETSGITEQYF	TGTGCCAGCAGAGAAACTAGCGGGATAACCGAGCAGTACTTC
.	TRBV21-1	TRBJ2-5	.	CASSKAGRGNQETQYF	TGTGCCAGCAGCAAAGCTGGCAGGGGGAACCAAGAGACCCAGTACTTC
TRBD2	TRBV4-1	TRBJ2-1	.	CASSLESSGSNEQFF	TGCGCCAGCAGCCTAGAGTCTAGCGGGAGCAATGAGCAGTTCTTC
TRBD2	TRBV27	TRBJ2-1	.	CASSPAVSGSSYNEQFF	TGTGCCAGCAGTCCAGCCGTCAGCGGGAGCTCCTACAATGAGCAGTTCTTC
.	TRBV5-1	TRBJ2-7	.	CASSSPRVGPFEQYF	TGCGCCAGCAGCTCTCCCAGGGTAGGCCCCTTCGAGCAGTACTTC
.	TRBV6-4	TRBJ1-5	once	CASTGDQVVNQPQHF	TGTGCCAGCACCGGAGACCAGGTGGTCAATCAGCCCCAGCATTTT
.	TRBV7-3	TRBJ2-7	.	CASSGPRAGDYEQYF	TGTGCCAGCAGCGGCCCTAGGGCAGGGGACTACGAGCAGTACTTC
TRBD2	TRBV5-1	TRBJ2-7	.	CASSLAGTSGSYEQYF	TGCGCCAGCAGCTTGGCGGGGACTAGCGGGAGCTACGAGCAGTACTTC
.	TRBV6-5	TRBJ2-2	.	CASSAQLDATGELFF	TGTGCCAGCAGTGCCCAACTTGATGCGACCGGGGAGCTGTTTTTT
TRBD1	TRBV11-3	TRBJ2-2	.	CASSSRGRPGELFF	TGTGCCAGCAGCTCCAGGGGGCGACCCGGGGAGCTGTTTTTT
.	TRBV27	TRBJ2-5	.	CASSRGMRVEETQYF	TGTGCCAGCAGCCGCGGGATGCGGGTAGAAGAGACCCAGTACTTC
.	TRBV7-9	TRBJ1-2	.	CASSSLEIGEYYGYTF	TGTGCCAGCAGCTCACTTGAAATAGGGGAATACTATGGCTACACCTTC
.	TRBV4-3	TRBJ2-7	.	CASSQGAGPGYEQYF	TGCGCCAGCAGCCAAGGGGCGGGACCAGGGTACGAGCAGTACTTC
TRBD2	TRBV9	TRBJ2-7	.	CASSMGTSGVYYEQYF	TGTGCCAGCAGCATGGGGACTAGCGGAGTATACTACGAGCAGTACTTC
TRBD2	TRBV29-1	TRBJ2-7	.	CSVVVAGGATYEQYF	TGCAGCGTTGTAGTAGCGGGAGGCGCCACCTACGAGCAGTACTTC
TRBD1	TRBV30	TRBJ2-2	.	CAWSTGINTGELFF	TGTGCCTGGTCGACAGGGATAAACACCGGGGAGCTGTTTTTT
.	TRBV29-1	TRBJ2-7	.	CSVVGRGDEQYF	TGCAGCGTTGTAGGTCGGGGCGACGAGCAGTACTTC
.	TRBV13	TRBJ2-1	.	CASSYGGPRYNEQFF	TGTGCCAGCAGCTACGGAGGGCCTCGGTACAATGAGCAGTTCTTC
.	TRBV7-6	TRBJ2-7	.	CASSLVSSDNSGDYQNEQYF	TGTGCCAGCAGCTTAGTTTCGAGCGACAACTCGGGAGACTACCAGAACGAGCAGTACTTC
TRBD1	TRBV7-9	TRBJ2-7	.	CASSARQGKVYEQYF	TGTGCCAGCAGCGCCCGACAGGGGAAGGTCTACGAGCAGTACTTC
.	TRBV13	TRBJ1-5	.	CASSLGTDNQPQHF	TGTGCCAGCAGCTTAGGGACGGACAATCAGCCCCAGCATTTT
.	TRBV4-3	TRBJ2-3	.	CASSQVHTDTQYF	TGCGCCAGCAGCCAAGTCCACACAGATACGCAGTATTTT
.	TRBV4-1	TRBJ2-5	.	CASSPQDRYQETQYF	TGCGCCAGCAGCCCCCAAGACAGGTACCAAGAGACCCAGTACTTC
TRBD2	TRBV28	TRBJ2-1	.	CASSVLTSGLYNEQFF	TGTGCCAGCAGTGTGCTGACTAGCGGACTTTACAATGAGCAGTTCTTC
TRBD1	TRBV9	TRBJ2-5	.	CASSVKSGGRRLEETQYF	TGTGCCAGCAGCGTAAAGTCAGGGGGCCGACGGTTGGAAGAGACCCAGTACTTC
TRBD1	TRBV6-1	TRBJ2-7	.	CASSEATGRYEQYF	TGTGCCAGCAGTGAAGCGACAGGGCGGTACGAGCAGTACTTC
.	TRBV5-8	TRBJ2-7	.	CASSPDREGYGEQYF	TGTGCCAGCAGTCCGGACAGGGAGGGATATGGGGAGCAGTACTTC
TRBD1	TRBV5-4	TRBJ1-1	.	CASSADRVETEAFF	TGTGCCAGCAGCGCGGACAGGGTGGAGACTGAAGCTTTCTTT
TRBD1	TRBV27	TRBJ2-1	.	CATARRDRGLAGPYNEQFF	TGTGCCACAGCAAGAAGGGACAGGGGGCTAGCGGGACCGTACAATGAGCAGTTCTTC
.	TRBV27	TRBJ1-5	.	CASGEFSYPKGQPQHF	TGTGCCAGCGGGGAGTTTAGTTACCCGAAGGGTCAGCCCCAGCATTTT
.	TRBV28	TRBJ2-2	.	CASSLDNTGELFF	TGTGCCAGCAGCCTAGATAACACCGGGGAGCTGTTTTTT
.	TRBV27	TRBJ2-2	.	CASSLEQGTYTGELFF	TGTGCCAGCAGTTTAGAGCAGGGGACCTACACCGGGGAGCTGTTTTTT
.	TRBV4-2	TRBJ2-1	.	CASSPWGGSGATYNEQFF	TGTGCCAGCAGCCCATGGGGTGGATCGGGGGCAACCTACAATGAGCAGTTCTTC
TRBD2	TRBV28	TRBJ2-1	.	CASRTVAGSYNEQFF	TGTGCCAGCAGGACCGTAGCGGGCTCCTACAATGAGCAGTTCTTC